The entry that follows covers one TCR beta chain sequence. The germline CDR1 and CDR2 sequences are SGHNT and YYREEE (reference sequence). Losses at the gene ends were 0 bases for V and 10 bases for J; bases not matched to a gene: 6. The CDR3 length is 13 residues. How the authors handled the data: For nucleated cells, counts were estimated from reference gene primer amplification. Assay used: immunoSEQ multiplex PCR; TCRdb lists only in-frame clones, some missing. V, J and clone size are those of that table, while D and trimming were read from the DNA. The data show around 100,000 clones, around two thirds seen once. The record originates from a study of blood T cell repertoires in COVID-19. Overall study context: Some COVID-19 samples were acute and others convalescent; all came from the United States, Italy and Spain. Nucleic acid was either cDNA or gDNA, and it came from T cells, B-cell-depleted T cells, or PBMCs.

The Seattle patients, enrolled during active infection, were followed longitudinally. Material: peripheral blood. The clonotype originates from a man in his 70s with COVID-19, enrolled during active disease. The rearrangement uses TRBV5-4 and TRBJ1-2, with TRBD1 matching 7 bases. The DNA of the CDR3 is TGTGCCAGCAGCTTGGGGCCAGGGACAGTCTACACCTTC. This sequence encodes CASSLGPGTVYTF.